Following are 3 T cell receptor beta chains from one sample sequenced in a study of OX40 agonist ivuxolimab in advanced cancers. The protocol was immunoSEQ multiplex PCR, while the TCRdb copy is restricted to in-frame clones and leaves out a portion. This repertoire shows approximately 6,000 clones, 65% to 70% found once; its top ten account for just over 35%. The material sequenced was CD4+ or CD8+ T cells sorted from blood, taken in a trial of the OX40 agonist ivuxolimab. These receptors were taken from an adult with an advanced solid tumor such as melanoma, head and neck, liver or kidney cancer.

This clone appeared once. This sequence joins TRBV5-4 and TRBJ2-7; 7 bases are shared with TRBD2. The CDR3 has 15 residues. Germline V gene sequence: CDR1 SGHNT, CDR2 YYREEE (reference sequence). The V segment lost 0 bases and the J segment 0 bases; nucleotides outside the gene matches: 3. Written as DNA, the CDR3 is TGTGCCAGCAGCTTGGCACTAGCGAGCTCCTACGAGCAGTACTTC. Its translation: CASSLALASSYEQYF.

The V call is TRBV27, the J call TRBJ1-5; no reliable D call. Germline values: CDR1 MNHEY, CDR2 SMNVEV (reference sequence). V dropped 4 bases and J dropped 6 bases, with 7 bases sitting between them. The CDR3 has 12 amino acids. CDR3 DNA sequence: TGTGCCAGCAGTTCCCTTGGTCAGCCCCAGCATTTT. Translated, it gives CASSSLGQPQHF.

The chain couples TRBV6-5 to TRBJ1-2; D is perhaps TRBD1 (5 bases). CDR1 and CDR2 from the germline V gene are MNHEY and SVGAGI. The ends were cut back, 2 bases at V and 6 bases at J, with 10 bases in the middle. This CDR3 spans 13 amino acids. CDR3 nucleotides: TGTGCCAGCAGTTACCTGGGGACGCATGGCTACACCTTC. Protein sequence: CASSYLGTHGYTF.